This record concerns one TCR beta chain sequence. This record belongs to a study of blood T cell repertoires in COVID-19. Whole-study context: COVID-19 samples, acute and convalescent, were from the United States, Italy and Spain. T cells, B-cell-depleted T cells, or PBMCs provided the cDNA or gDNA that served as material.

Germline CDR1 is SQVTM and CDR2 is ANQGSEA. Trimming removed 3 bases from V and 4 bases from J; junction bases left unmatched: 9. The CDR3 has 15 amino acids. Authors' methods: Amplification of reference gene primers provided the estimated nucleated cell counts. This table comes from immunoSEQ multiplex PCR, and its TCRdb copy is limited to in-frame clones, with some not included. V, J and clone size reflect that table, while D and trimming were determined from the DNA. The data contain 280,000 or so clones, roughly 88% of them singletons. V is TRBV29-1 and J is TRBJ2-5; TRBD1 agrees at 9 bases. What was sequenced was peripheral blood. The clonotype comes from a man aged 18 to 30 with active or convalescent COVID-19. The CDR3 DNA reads TGCAGCGTTGATCTCTGGACAGGGGCATTAGAGACCCAGTACTTC. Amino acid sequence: CSVDLWTGALETQYF. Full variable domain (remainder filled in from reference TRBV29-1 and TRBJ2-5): SAVISQKPSRDICQRGTSLTIQCQVDSQVTMMFWYRQQPGQSLTLIATANQGSEATYESGFVIDKFPISRPNLTFSTLTVSNMSPEDSSIYLCSVDLWTGALETQYFGPGTRLLVL.